These 27 T cell receptor beta chains were sequenced from one sample in a study of blood T cell repertoires in COVID-19. Clones were sequenced by immunoSEQ multiplex PCR, and TCRdb holds only the in-frame ones, with some missing. The table shows about 280,000 clones, with roughly nine tenths occurring only once. The specimen sequenced was peripheral blood. The receptors come from a man aged 35 to 55 with active or convalescent COVID-19.

The chain combines TRBV2 with TRBJ1-5, with D possibly matching TRBD1 (6 bases). The V end was cut by 6 bases, the J end by 1 base, with 16 bases between. This CDR3 has 16 residues. Looked up from germline, CDR1 is SNHLY and CDR2 is FYNNEI. CDR3 sequence reads: CASSINRVVSNQPQHF. The CDR3 nucleotides read TGTGCCAGCAGCATTAACAGGGTAGTCAGCAATCAGCCCCAGCATTTT.

The J gene is TRBJ2-7, the V gene TRBV30; D may be TRBD2 (5 bases). This CDR3 spans 13 amino acids. Between the trimmed V and J ends, which lost 7 bases and 3 bases, there was a span of 16 bases. CDR1 GTSNPN and CDR2 SVGIG come from the germline V gene (reference sequence). The CDR3 bases are TGTGCCTTCCACCGGGCCGGAGGCTACGAGCAGTACTTC. Translation gives CAFHRAGGYEQYF.

The chain joins TRBV9 to TRBJ2-1; TRBD2 aligns across 9 bases. The J segment lost 13 bases and the V segment lost 2 bases, leaving 7 bases of the junction unmatched. Per the germline V gene, CDR1 is SGDLS and CDR2 is YYNGEE. The CDR3 has 13 amino acids. This CDR3 reads CASSVGREGGQFF. The CDR3 coding sequence is TGTGCCAGCAGCGTGGGGCGGGAGGGGGGACAGTTCTTC.

Written as DNA, the CDR3 is TGTGCAAGTCGCTTCGTCCCGGGACTTTACACCGGGGAGCTGTTTTTT. Protein: CASRFVPGLYTGELFF. The J gene is TRBJ2-2, the V gene TRBV12-2; the D segment call TRBD2 is taken from the table without a DNA check. TRBV12-2 is a known pseudogene. The CDR3 contains 16 residues.

This clone has only a few counts. The V and J genes are TRBV29-1 and TRBJ2-6; 7 bases map to TRBD1. This CDR3 comprises 16 residues. Germline CDR1 and CDR2: SQVTM and ANQGSEA. J lost 1 base, V lost 5 bases, and 8 bases had no gene match. CDR3: CSVLTGTLSGANVLTF. The CDR3 region has the DNA TGCAGCGTTTTGACAGGGACCTTATCTGGGGCCAACGTCCTGACTTTC.

V is TRBV18 and J is TRBJ2-3, with a weak D call TRBD2 (6 bases). From germline, CDR1 is KGHSH and CDR2 LQKENI. The CDR3 sequence is 14 residues long. V was pared by 6 bases and J by 5 bases, with 15 bases between. The CDR3 region is CASSPLGGRDTQYF. CDR3 bases: TGTGCCAGCTCCCCCCTTGGGGGGAGAGATACGCAGTATTTT.

The chain carries TRBV5-6 and TRBJ1-1; D gene ambiguous. V was clipped by 4 bases and J by 3 bases, with 7 bases between them. This CDR3 spans 12 amino acids. Per germline, CDR1 SGHDT and CDR2 YYEEEE. CDR3 coding DNA: TGTGCCAGCAGCCTCGGGGACACTGAAGCTTTCTTT. Its translation: CASSLGDTEAFF.

The chain carries TRBV29-1 and TRBJ1-2, with 7 bases identical to TRBD1. The CDR3 totals 12 residues. V shed 7 bases, J shed 3 bases, and the junction held 5 bases outside the gene matches. Germline values: CDR1 SQVTM, CDR2 ANQGSEA. This CDR3 reads CSASTGDYGYTF. The DNA of the CDR3 is TGCAGCGCCTCAACAGGGGACTATGGCTACACCTTC.

The V and J genes are TRBV7-2 and TRBJ1-2; tentative D call: TRBD1 (5 bases). V was trimmed by 5 bases and J by 1 base, leaving 17 bases between them. The CDR3 runs to 16 residues. Looked up from germline, CDR1 is SGHTA and CDR2 is FQGNSA. In nucleotides, the CDR3 is TGTGCCAGCAGCCAAACGGGAGGAGGGGTTAACTATGGCTACACCTTC. This codes for CASSQTGGGVNYGYTF.

The chain combines TRBV4-1 with TRBJ2-7, with 10 bases identical to TRBD2. CDR1 MGHRA and CDR2 YSYEKL come from the germline V gene. CDR3 length: 17 amino acids. J gave up 3 bases and V 5 bases, and 13 bases lay outside the gene matches. Here the CDR3 reads CASSSSGGETLFYEQYF. The CDR3 DNA is TGCGCCAGCAGCTCTAGCGGGGGTGAGACTCTTTTCTACGAGCAGTACTTC.

The rearrangement links TRBV27 to TRBJ1-4, with a weak D call TRBD1 (5 bases). The CDR3 totals 14 residues. Germline CDR1 is MNHEY and CDR2 is SMNVEV (reference sequence). Trimming cost V 5 bases and J 2 bases, with 9 bases left between them. DNA of the CDR3: TGTGCCAGCAGTCCAGGGTGGACTAATGAAAAACTGTTTTTT. It is translated as CASSPGWTNEKLFF.

The J gene is TRBJ1-2, the V gene TRBV9; 10 positions agree with TRBD1. There are 15 residues in the CDR3. V was pared by 3 bases and J by 7 bases, with 9 bases of the junction left unmatched. Looked up from germline, CDR1 is SGDLS and CDR2 is YYNGEE. The CDR3 sequence is CASSADGTGESGYTF. DNA of the CDR3: TGTGCCAGCAGCGCGGATGGGACAGGGGAGAGTGGCTACACCTTC.

This clone was recorded once. The chain links TRBV10-3 to TRBJ1-5; 7 nucleotides match TRBD1. This CDR3 contains 12 residues. Germline trimming cut 8 bases from V and 13 bases from J; bases unmatched to any gene: 11. From germline, CDR1 is ENHRY and CDR2 SYGVKD. CDR3 loop: CAIGTDSGFQHF. Here the CDR3 DNA reads TGTGCCATCGGGACAGACTCTGGGTTTCAGCATTTT.

The chain is built from TRBV9 and TRBJ2-2; 7 positions agree with TRBD1. With 1 base clipped from V and 1 base from J, the junction kept 1 base outside the gene matches. The germline V gene has CDR1 SGDLS and CDR2 YYNGEE. The CDR3 has 15 residues. The CDR3 DNA follows: TGTGCCAGCAGCGTACGGGACAGGAACACCGGGGAGCTGTTTTTT. It is translated as CASSVRDRNTGELFF.

V is TRBV7-6 and J is TRBJ2-5; D not certain. V was clipped by 2 bases and J by 5 bases, with 15 bases between them. The germline V gene has CDR1 SGHVS and CDR2 FNYEAQ. The CDR3 sequence is 15 residues long. The CDR3 coding sequence is TGTGCCAGCAGCTTAATAGGTGGAGTTGGGGAGACCCAGTACTTC. It yields the protein CASSLIGGVGETQYF.

This clone was found a few times. J is TRBJ1-5 and V is TRBV28; D perhaps matches TRBD1 (5 bases). The V and J ends lost 6 bases and 0 bases respectively, with 12 bases between them. The length of the CDR3 is 15 residues. Germline loops: CDR1 MDHEN, CDR2 SYDVKM. The CDR3 loop is CASSPAGNSNQPQHF. The DNA for the CDR3 is TGTGCCAGCAGCCCCGCAGGGAATAGCAATCAGCCCCAGCATTTT.

The chain is built from TRBV4-1 and TRBJ2-3, with 8 bases matching TRBD1. V lost 4 bases and J lost 8; bases outside the gene matches: 14. CDR1 is MGHRA, CDR2 YSYEKL, per germline. The CDR3 sequence is 16 residues long. CDR3 residues: CASSRGQVGAIGTQYF. DNA of the CDR3: TGCGCCAGCAGCCGGGGACAGGTCGGGGCCATTGGTACGCAGTATTTT.

CDR3 nucleotide sequence: TGTGCCAGCCAGGGACAGAAAAACATTCAGTACTTC. It encodes CASQGQKNIQYF. The J gene is TRBJ2-4, the V gene TRBV19; 7 bases are a match to TRBD1. From germline, CDR1 is LNHDA and CDR2 SQIVND (reference sequence). CDR3 size: 12 residues. V shed 9 bases, J shed 4 bases, and the junction held 3 bases outside the gene matches.

The J gene is TRBJ2-1, the V gene TRBV27, with D maybe TRBD2 (6 bases). V was pared by 3 bases and J by 7 bases, with 10 bases between. The CDR3 is 13 amino acids. The germline CDR1 and CDR2 sequences are MNHEY and SMNVEV (reference sequence). CDR3 in amino acids: CASSLPGRNEQFF. The CDR3 DNA follows: TGTGCCAGCAGTTTGCCAGGGAGGAATGAGCAGTTCTTC.

This chain joins TRBV5-1 and TRBJ1-4; D uncertain. CDR3 length: 15 residues. CDR1 is SGHRS and CDR2 is YFSETQ in the germline V gene. V gave up 4 bases and J gave up 8 bases, with 18 bases separating them. The CDR3 region has the DNA TGCGCCAGCAGCCCCTTGCCAGGCGTGAAGGAAAAACTGTTTTTT. It translates to CASSPLPGVKEKLFF. Full variable domain (remainder filled in from reference TRBV5-1 and TRBJ1-4): KAGVTQTPRYLIKTRGQQVTLSCSPISGHRSVSWYQQTPGQGLQFLFEYFSETQRNKGNFPGRFSGRQFSNSRSEMNVSTLELGDSALYLCASSPLPGVKEKLFFGSGTQLSVL.

The chain employs TRBV4-1 and TRBJ1-1; D is undetermined. The germline CDR1 and CDR2 sequences are MGHRA and YSYEKL. The V and J ends lost 3 bases and 4 bases respectively, with 15 bases between them. There are 15 residues in the CDR3. The CDR3 DNA sequence: TGCGCCAGCAGCCAGGGGATTCGGAGCGGCACTGAAGCTTTCTTT. It is translated as CASSQGIRSGTEAFF.

This sequence joins TRBV6-5 and TRBJ2-7; tentatively, D is TRBD1 (5 bases). CDR1 is MNHEY, CDR2 SVGAGI, per germline. Trimming shortened V by 0 bases and J by 6 bases, and 18 bases separated the two germline ends. The CDR3 extends over 16 amino acids. In nucleotides, the CDR3 is TGTGCCAGCAGTTACTCAGGGGTCGGCAGGCCCGGCGAGCAGTACTTC. Encoded protein: CASSYSGVGRPGEQYF.

This chain connects TRBV7-2 to TRBJ2-7; 7 nucleotides line up with TRBD2. CDR1 and CDR2 (germline): SGHTA, FQGNSA. With V trimmed by 0 bases and J by 2 bases, 4 bases remained unmatched. The CDR3 spans 15 residues. CDR3 amino acids: CASSLALLAAYEQYF. The CDR3 DNA reads TGTGCCAGCAGCTTAGCGCTTCTAGCGGCCTACGAGCAGTACTTC.

The V and J genes are TRBV5-4 and TRBJ2-7, with TRBD2 matching 10 bases. Germline V gene lookup returns CDR1 SGHNT and CDR2 YYREEE (reference sequence). CDR3 length: 14 residues. The V segment lost 3 bases and the J segment 5 bases; nucleotides outside the gene matches: 5. The CDR3 reads CASSSTGLANEQYF. The CDR3 DNA reads as TGTGCCAGCAGCTCTACGGGACTAGCGAACGAGCAGTACTTC.

The chain combines TRBV3-1 (or the pseudogene TRBV3-2) with TRBJ2-1, with 7 bases that match TRBD2. Germline CDR1 and CDR2: LGHDT and YNNKEL (reference sequence). The junction had 9 bases not matched to a gene; V was cut back by 0 bases and J by 7 bases. The CDR3 extends over 16 amino acids. The CDR3 DNA is TGTGCCAGCAGCCAAGAGGGAGGGGTGAGATGGAATGAGCAGTTCTTC. Its protein is CASSQEGGVRWNEQFF.

The genes are TRBV19 and TRBJ1-1; the D gene is possibly TRBD1 (5 bases). V was trimmed by 2 bases and J by 5 bases, leaving 9 bases between them. CDR3 length equals 13 residues. Germline-derived CDR1 and CDR2 are LNHDA and SQIVND (reference sequence). This CDR3 is CASSISGRTEAFF. DNA of the CDR3: TGTGCCAGTAGTATATCAGGGAGGACTGAAGCTTTCTTT.

This chain joins TRBV7-3 and TRBJ2-1; no clear D gene. The germline V gene encodes CDR1 SGHTA and CDR2 FQGTGA. The CDR3 is 13 residues long. The germline V and J ends were trimmed by 5 bases and 6 bases, with 11 bases remaining between them. In DNA form, the CDR3 reads TGTGCCAGCAGCCCAAGACTGGGCAATGAGCAGTTCTTC. This sequence encodes CASSPRLGNEQFF.